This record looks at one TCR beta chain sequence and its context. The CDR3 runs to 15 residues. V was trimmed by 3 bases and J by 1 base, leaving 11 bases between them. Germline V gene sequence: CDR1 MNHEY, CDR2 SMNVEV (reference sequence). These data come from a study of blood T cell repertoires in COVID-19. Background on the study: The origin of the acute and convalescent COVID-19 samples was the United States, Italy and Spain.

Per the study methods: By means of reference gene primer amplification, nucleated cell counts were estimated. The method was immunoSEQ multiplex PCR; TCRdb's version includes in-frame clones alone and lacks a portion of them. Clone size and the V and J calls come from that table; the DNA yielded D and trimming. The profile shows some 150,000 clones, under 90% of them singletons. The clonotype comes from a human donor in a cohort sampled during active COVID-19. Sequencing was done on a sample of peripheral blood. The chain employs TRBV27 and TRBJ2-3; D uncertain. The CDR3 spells CASSFEEGGTDTQYF. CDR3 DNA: TGTGCCAGCAGTTTTGAGGAAGGCGGCACAGATACGCAGTATTTT.